The 20 T cell receptor beta chains presented below share a single source sample, sequenced in a study of shared clonotypes between healthy human individuals. TCRdb keeps only in-frame clones here, not all; method: immunoSEQ multiplex PCR. The table includes millions of clones, 85% to 95% detected once. Material for sequencing was naive CD4+ T cells sorted from blood. Subset denoted: CD45RA+ positively selected. The receptors derive from a man between 18 and 29 years old in good health.

The chain uses TRBV28 and TRBJ1-2; 7 bases line up with TRBD1. The V segment lost 3 bases and the J segment 4 bases; nucleotides outside the gene matches: 5. The CDR3 is made up of 14 amino acids. Per the germline V gene, CDR1 is MDHEN and CDR2 is SYDVKM. CDR3 nucleotides: TGTGCCAGCAGTTTTGGGACAGCCTCCTATGGCTACACCTTC. This encodes CASSFGTASYGYTF.

About this clone itself: Different DNA sequences within this sample yield the same CDR3. This chain links TRBV2 with TRBJ1-3, with TRBD1 identical over 9 bases. Germline V gene sequence: CDR1 SNHLY, CDR2 FYNNEI. V lost 4 bases, J lost 4 bases, and 5 bases stayed unmatched. This CDR3 has 15 amino acids. CDR3 DNA sequence: TGTGCCAGCAGTGGGGACAGGGTCGGCGGAAACACCATATATTTT. Protein sequence: CASSGDRVGGNTIYF.

The CDR3 region is CASGAGRLNTEAFF. The CDR3 DNA reads as TGTGCCAGCGGGGCAGGGCGATTGAACACTGAAGCTTTCTTT. J is TRBJ1-1 and V is TRBV6-5; tentative D call: TRBD1 (5 bases). V lost 8 bases and J 0 bases, leaving 13 bases between the germline ends. The CDR3 is 14 amino acids. Germline CDR1 is MNHEY and CDR2 is SVGAGI.

A single count supports this clone. The chain combines TRBV30 with TRBJ2-1; no firm D call. V was clipped by 4 bases and J by 8 bases, with 9 bases between them. The CDR3 totals 11 residues. From germline, CDR1 is GTSNPN and CDR2 SVGIG (reference sequence). The CDR3 region is CAWTSFDEQFF. For the CDR3, the DNA is TGTGCCTGGACCTCGTTCGATGAGCAGTTCTTC. The variable domain in full, completed from reference TRBV30 and TRBJ2-1, reads SQTIHQWPATLVQPVGSPLSLECTVEGTSNPNLYWYRQAAGRGLQLLFYSVGIGQISSEVPQNLSASRPQDRQFILSSKKLLLSDSGFYLCAWTSFDEQFFGPGTRLTVL.

The V and J genes are TRBV28 and TRBJ2-3; 8 bases agree with TRBD1. Germline CDR1 and CDR2: MDHEN and SYDVKM. The CDR3 is 15 residues long. The V segment lost 3 bases and the J segment 3 bases; nucleotides outside the gene matches: 5. For the CDR3, the DNA is TGTGCCAGCAGTTTCGGGCAGGGGGCAACAGATACGCAGTATTTT. It codes for CASSFGQGATDTQYF.

The rearrangement links TRBV5-1 to TRBJ1-1; possibly TRBD1 for D (6 bases). CDR3 size: 15 residues. Per the germline V gene, CDR1 is SGHRS and CDR2 is YFSETQ. Between the trimmed V and J ends, which lost 4 bases and 1 base, there was a span of 14 bases. CDR3 coding DNA: TGCGCCAGCAGCCGAAACAGGGATGGGAACACTGAAGCTTTCTTT. Its translation: CASSRNRDGNTEAFF.

This clone appeared a single time. The chain couples TRBV4-1 to TRBJ2-5; D gene unclear. This CDR3 has 13 amino acids. CDR1 is MGHRA, CDR2 YSYEKL, per germline. Trimming shortened V by 1 base and J by 2 bases, and 5 bases separated the two germline ends. The CDR3 bases are TGCGCCAGCAGCCAAGTAGTTCAAGAGACCCAGTACTTC. Residues: CASSQVVQETQYF.

This rearrangement joins TRBV6-1 to TRBJ2-5; 10 positions match TRBD2. J was trimmed by 6 bases and V by 8 bases; bases with no gene match: 9. There are 14 residues in the CDR3. Germline values: CDR1 MNHNS, CDR2 SASEGT. Here the CDR3 reads CASFRASGSKTQYF. As DNA, the CDR3 is TGTGCCAGCTTTCGGGCTAGCGGGAGCAAGACCCAGTACTTC.

The genes are TRBV9 and TRBJ2-2; D gene uncertain. This CDR3 spans 14 amino acids. V shed 1 base and J shed 1 base, with 5 bases lying between them. Germline-derived CDR1 and CDR2 are SGDLS and YYNGEE. The CDR3 is CASSVSVNTGELFF. For the CDR3, the DNA is TGTGCCAGCAGCGTATCGGTGAACACCGGGGAGCTGTTTTTT.

The chain employs TRBV5-1 and TRBJ2-3; no definite D call. Trimming removed 8 bases from V and 3 bases from J, with 19 bases in between. Per germline, CDR1 SGHRS and CDR2 YFSETQ. The CDR3 spans 15 residues. Here the CDR3 reads CASTFLSGETDTQYF. The CDR3 DNA reads TGCGCCAGTACATTTTTGAGTGGCGAGACAGATACGCAGTATTTT. The full variable domain, in which reference TRBV5-1 and TRBJ2-3 provide the parts outside the CDR3, is KAGVTQTPRYLIKTRGQQVTLSCSPISGHRSVSWYQQTPGQGLQFLFEYFSETQRNKGNFPGRFSGRQFSNSRSEMNVSTLELGDSALYLCASTFLSGETDTQYFGPGTRLTVL.

The V call is TRBV7-9, the J call TRBJ2-7; TRBD2 matches 11 bases. The length of the CDR3 is 17 residues. Trimming cost V 7 bases and J 1 base; bases outside gene matches: 12. The germline gives CDR1 SEHNR, CDR2 FQNEAQ (reference sequence). The CDR3 here is CASNAWLAGGRSYEQYF. CDR3 coding DNA: TGTGCCAGCAACGCGTGGCTAGCGGGAGGTCGGTCCTACGAGCAGTACTTC. The whole variable domain, filled in from reference TRBV7-9 and TRBJ2-7, reads DTGVSQNPRHKITKRGQNVTFRCDPISEHNRLYWYRQTLGQGPEFLTYFQNEAQLEKSRLLSDRFSAERPKGSFSTLEIQRTEQGDSAMYLCASNAWLAGGRSYEQYFGPGTRLTVT.

The V call is TRBV7-8, the J call TRBJ2-2; no firm D call. Trimming shortened V by 4 bases and J by 0 bases, and 15 bases separated the two germline ends. Germline V gene sequence: CDR1 SGHVS, CDR2 FQNEAQ. The length of the CDR3 is 17 residues. The CDR3: CASSSSYGATNTGELFF. The DNA for the CDR3 is TGTGCCAGCAGCTCCTCTTATGGTGCCACGAACACCGGGGAGCTGTTTTTT. The complete variable domain, with remaining parts taken from reference TRBV7-8 and TRBJ2-2, reads GAGVSQSPRYKVAKRGQDVALRCDPISGHVSLFWYQQALGQGPEFLTYFQNEAQLDKSGLPSDRFFAERPEGSVSTLKIQRTQQEDSAVYLCASSSSYGATNTGELFFGEGSRLTVL.

This chain uses TRBV6-6 with TRBJ2-3; D is perhaps TRBD1 or TRBD2 (6 bases each). Deletions cut 6 bases from V and 2 bases from J, with 18 bases between. This CDR3 region has 16 residues. CDR1 and CDR2 (germline): MNHNY, SVGAGI (reference sequence). CDR3 protein: CASSFRGEYNTDTQYF. The CDR3 DNA is TGTGCCAGCAGCTTTAGGGGGGAGTACAACACAGATACGCAGTATTTT.

This chain joins TRBV6-6 and TRBJ2-7; maybe TRBD1 (5 bases). V lost 8 bases, J lost 7 bases, and 12 bases lay in between. The V gene's germline CDR1 is MNHNY and CDR2 SVGAGI (reference sequence). The CDR3 spans 11 residues. The CDR3 coding sequence is TGTGCCAGCGGGCAGGGTGGAGAGCAGTACTTC. This sequence encodes CASGQGGEQYF.

V and J are TRBV18 and TRBJ2-6; D unclear. V lost 0 bases and J 2 bases, leaving 8 bases between the germline ends. This CDR3 spans 16 amino acids. Germline V gene lookup returns CDR1 KGHSH and CDR2 LQKENI. The CDR3 DNA reads as TGTGCCAGCTCACCACCGAACTCACCTGGGGCCAACGTCCTGACTTTC. Its protein is CASSPPNSPGANVLTF.

The rearrangement uses TRBV30 and TRBJ2-3, with D unclear. V was shortened by 0 bases and J by 4 bases, with 20 bases between the two germline ends. The length of the CDR3 is 17 residues. Germline loops: CDR1 GTSNPN, CDR2 SVGIG (reference sequence). CDR3 nucleotides: TGTGCCTGGAGTGTAGGCCGGACGTTAAGTTCGGCAGATACGCAGTATTTT. Translation gives CAWSVGRTLSSADTQYF.

This chain links TRBV4-1 with TRBJ1-1, with D maybe TRBD1 (6 bases). CDR1 and CDR2 from the germline V gene are MGHRA and YSYEKL. The CDR3 runs 15 residues. The germline V and J ends were trimmed by 4 bases and 5 bases, with 17 bases remaining between them. CDR3 in amino acids: CASSLGGRVGTEAFF. As DNA, the CDR3 is TGCGCCAGCAGCCTGGGGGGCAGGGTTGGGACTGAAGCTTTCTTT.

CDR3 region: CASSEQGPDYGYTF. The CDR3 nucleotides are TGTGCCAGCAGCGAACAGGGGCCCGACTATGGCTACACCTTC. The gene calls are TRBV2 and TRBJ1-2; 7 nucleotides match TRBD1. This CDR3 has 14 residues. Trimming cost V 6 bases and J 3 bases; bases outside gene matches: 7. The germline V gene encodes CDR1 SNHLY and CDR2 FYNNEI.

The chain joins TRBV18 to TRBJ2-2, with TRBD1 as a possible D gene (6 bases). Trimming removed 5 bases from V and 4 bases from J, with 11 bases in between. This CDR3 has 14 residues. The germline V gene encodes CDR1 KGHSH and CDR2 LQKENI. The chain's CDR3 is CASSGQGTTGELFF. In nucleotides, the CDR3 is TGTGCCAGCTCAGGGCAGGGGACCACCGGGGAGCTGTTTTTT.

V and J are TRBV5-4 and TRBJ2-5, with TRBD2 identical over 7 bases. V was pared by 5 bases and J by 2 bases, with 12 bases of the junction left unmatched. The CDR3 runs 16 residues. Germline assignment: CDR1 SGHNT and CDR2 YYREEE (reference sequence). CDR3 loop: CASRMEATGGQETQYF. As DNA, the CDR3 is TGTGCCAGCAGGATGGAGGCCACGGGAGGACAAGAGACCCAGTACTTC.